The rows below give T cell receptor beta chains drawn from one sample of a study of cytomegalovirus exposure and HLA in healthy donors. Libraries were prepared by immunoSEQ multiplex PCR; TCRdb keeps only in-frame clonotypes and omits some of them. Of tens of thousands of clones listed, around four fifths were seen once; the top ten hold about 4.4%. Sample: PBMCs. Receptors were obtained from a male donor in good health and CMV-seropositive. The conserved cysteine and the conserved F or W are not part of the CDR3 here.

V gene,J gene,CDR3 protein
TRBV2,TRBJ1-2,ASTKPRVEYT
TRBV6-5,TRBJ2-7,ASSYSGLSEQY
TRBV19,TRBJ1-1,ASTQGLSTEAF
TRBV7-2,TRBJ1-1,ASSLGQGARNTEAF
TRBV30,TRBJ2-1,ACTIKAKGISEQF
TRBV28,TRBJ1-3,ASSSSGELAGNTIY
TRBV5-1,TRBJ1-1,ASSPLRGPNTEAF
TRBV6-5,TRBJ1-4,ASSWDWEATNEKLF
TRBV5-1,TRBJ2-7,ASSGGQGSYEQY
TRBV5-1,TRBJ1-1,ASSLAGGAAF
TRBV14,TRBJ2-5,ASRQGTSYQETQY
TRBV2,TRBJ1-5,ASSESRVIEPQH
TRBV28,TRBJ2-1,ASSLSSGVGSSYNEQF
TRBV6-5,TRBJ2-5,ASSLTGGFLETQY
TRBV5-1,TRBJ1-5,ASSLCRQVYSNQPQH
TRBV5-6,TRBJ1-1,ASSVGLLTNTEAF
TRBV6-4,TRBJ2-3,ASTPVGQGVEDTQY
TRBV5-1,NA,ASSSGLAGSPYEQY
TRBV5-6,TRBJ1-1,ASSPGTGVTEAF
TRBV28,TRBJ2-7,ASSLSSGGTYEQY
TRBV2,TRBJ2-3,ASRESGANTDTQY
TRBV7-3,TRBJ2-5,ASSLGTAIPETQY
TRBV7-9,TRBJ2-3,ASSQPGTGTDTQY
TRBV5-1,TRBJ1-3,ASSLEGQVANTIY
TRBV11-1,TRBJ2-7,ASSWGQGPYEQY
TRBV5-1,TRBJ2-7,ASTDSDVTYEQY
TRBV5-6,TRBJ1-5,ASSLAQGANQPQH
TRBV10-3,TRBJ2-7,AISETGYEQY
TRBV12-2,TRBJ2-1,ASRLVLAESYNEQF
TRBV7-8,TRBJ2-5,ASSSGGPETQY
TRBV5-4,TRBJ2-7,ASSPGTGLSYEQY
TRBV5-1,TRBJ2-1,ASSSAGAYNEQF
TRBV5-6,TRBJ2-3,ASSLVSEFTDTQY
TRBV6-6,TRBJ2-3,ASTLLGATDTQY
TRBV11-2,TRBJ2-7,ASSWSGGNSYEQY
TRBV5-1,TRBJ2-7,ASSLGAGTTYEQY
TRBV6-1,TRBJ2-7,ASSEAGWETYEQY
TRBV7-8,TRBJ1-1,ASSRGTGGTEAF
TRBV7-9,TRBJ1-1,ASSEFQGPTEAF
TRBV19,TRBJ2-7,ASSIANGGAYEQY
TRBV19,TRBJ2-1,ASSKTGLGGFSYNEQF
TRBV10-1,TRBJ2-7,ASNTKGTTRTSYEQY
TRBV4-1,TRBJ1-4,ASSQDLTGSNEKLF
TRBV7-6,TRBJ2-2,ASSLAPSNGELF
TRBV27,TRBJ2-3,ASARLPADTQY
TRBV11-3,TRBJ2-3,ASSLDLVAGTDTQY